The rows below give T cell receptor beta chains drawn from one sample of a study of PD-1 blockade in classical Hodgkin lymphoma. Only in-frame clones appear in the TCRdb table, and some are missing; sequencing was by immunoSEQ multiplex PCR. Among about 23,000 clones listed, roughly 90% were seen once. The starting material was peripheral blood mononuclear cells (PBMCs), obtained before the fourth cycle of nivolumab. The receptors originated from a human donor with classical Hodgkin lymphoma. CDR3s include the opening cysteine and the closing phenylalanine or tryptophan. The order of the fields is clone size, D gene, V gene, J gene, CDR3 DNA, CDR3 protein. D genes are given only for firm matches. The size entry is marked missing in some rows and otherwise reads once, few, many or a size class.

size: -
D: -
V: TRBV27
J: TRBJ1-4
DNA: TGTGCCAGCAGTTTTGGAGGGACAACTAATGAAAAACTGTTTTTT
CDR3: CASSFGGTTNEKLFF

size: few
D: -
V: TRBV4-1
J: TRBJ2-7
DNA: TGCGCCAGCAGCCCGGCTGGACGGATATACGAGCAGTACTTC
CDR3: CASSPAGRIYEQYF

size: few
D: -
V: TRBV19
J: TRBJ1-2
DNA: TGTGCCAGTAGTAACCCAGGGGAGTCCAACTATGGCTACACCTTC
CDR3: CASSNPGESNYGYTF

size: -
D: -
V: TRBV9
J: TRBJ1-1
DNA: TGTGCCAGCAGCGTAGGCCCAGGGCTGGACACTGAAGCTTTCTTT
CDR3: CASSVGPGLDTEAFF

size: once
D: TRBD2
V: TRBV7-9
J: TRBJ2-1
DNA: TGTGCCAGCAGCTTAAGCGGGGCCCCTGGCGAGCAGTTCTTC
CDR3: CASSLSGAPGEQFF

size: -
D: -
V: TRBV4-1
J: TRBJ1-4
DNA: TGCGCCAGCAGCCAAGGGGGGGCGGCTGAAAAACTGTTTTTT
CDR3: CASSQGGAAEKLFF

size: -
D: TRBD2
V: TRBV5-1
J: TRBJ2-3
DNA: TGCGCCAGCAGCTTGACTAGCGGGGGGGCTAGCACAGATACGCAGTATTTT
CDR3: CASSLTSGGASTDTQYF

size: -
D: -
V: TRBV2
J: TRBJ2-2
DNA: TGTGCCCGGCGGGAAGAAGGGACCGGGGAGCTGTTTTTT
CDR3: CARREEGTGELFF

size: few
D: TRBD1
V: TRBV2
J: TRBJ1-1
DNA: TGTGCCAGCAGACTCGAGGACAGGGGAAACACTGAAGCTTTCTTT
CDR3: CASRLEDRGNTEAFF

size: few
D: -
V: TRBV15
J: TRBJ2-7
DNA: TGTGCCACCAGCAATGAAGGGGACAACTACGAGCAGTACTTC
CDR3: CATSNEGDNYEQYF

size: -
D: TRBD2
V: TRBV7-6
J: TRBJ2-1
DNA: TGTGCCAGCAGCTTATACGCCCTGGGACAGCGGGGGGCCCGCTCCTCCTACAATGAGCAGTTCTTC
CDR3: CASSLYALGQRGARSSYNEQFF